These 15 T cell receptor beta chains came from one sample sequenced in a study of shared clonotypes between healthy human individuals. This table comes from immunoSEQ multiplex PCR, and its TCRdb copy is limited to in-frame clones, with some not included. The sample shows approximately 640,000 clones, about 78% of them seen only once. The sequencing sample was made of memory CD4+ T cells sorted from blood. Specified subset: CD45RA-negative fraction. These receptors were collected from a woman aged 25-40 years in good health.

This chain uses TRBV29-1 with TRBJ2-7, with 10 nucleotides matching TRBD2. V lost 4 bases, J lost 4 bases, and 7 bases stayed unmatched. Germline CDR1 reads SQVTM; CDR2 reads ANQGSEA. This CDR3 region has 14 residues. The CDR3 DNA is TGCAGCGTTGGGGGGCTAGCGGGAGTGTACGAGCAGTACTTC. It codes for CSVGGLAGVYEQYF.

The gene calls are TRBV5-4 and TRBJ2-1; TRBD2 aligns across 9 bases. V gave up 2 bases and J gave up 8 bases; unmatched junction bases: 2. CDR1 and CDR2 from the germline V gene are SGHNT and YYREEE (reference sequence). The CDR3 sequence is 13 residues long. This chain's CDR3 is CASSFTSGYEQFF. The DNA of the CDR3 is TGTGCCAGCAGCTTCACTAGCGGGTATGAGCAGTTCTTC.

The chain is built from TRBV27 and TRBJ2-2, with 13 bases matching TRBD2. The CDR3 is made up of 17 amino acids. V gave up 5 bases and J gave up 4 bases; unmatched junction bases: 7. Germline CDR1 and CDR2: MNHEY and SMNVEV (reference sequence). CDR3 residues: CASSLQLAGGPTGELFF. The CDR3 coding sequence is TGTGCCAGCAGTCTCCAACTAGCGGGAGGGCCCACCGGGGAGCTGTTTTTT.

With respect to this clone: At the DNA level, this CDR3 is encoded by other sequences in the same sample as well. J is TRBJ1-1 and V is TRBV2; tentative D call: TRBD1 (6 bases). The CDR3 has 13 residues. Germline assignment: CDR1 SNHLY and CDR2 FYNNEI. V shed 5 bases and J shed 1 base, with 8 bases lying between them. The CDR3 sequence is CASSKGGNTEAFF. CDR3 DNA sequence: TGTGCCAGCAGTAAAGGGGGGAACACTGAAGCTTTCTTT. The variable domain in full, with the rest retrieved from reference TRBV2 and TRBJ1-1, is EPEVTQTPSHQVTQMGQEVILRCVPISNHLYFYWYRQILGQKVEFLVSFYNNEISEKSEIFDDQFSVERPDGSNFTLKIRSTKLEDSAMYFCASSKGGNTEAFFGQGTRLTVV.

The chain employs TRBV6-6 and TRBJ1-2, with 8 bases matching TRBD1. Germline trimming cut 6 bases from V and 8 bases from J; bases unmatched to any gene: 8. Germline V CDR1 and CDR2: MNHNY, SVGAGI (reference sequence). The CDR3 is 13 residues long. The CDR3 is CASSGQGIRGYTF. CDR3 in DNA: TGTGCCAGCAGCGGACAGGGTATACGGGGCTACACCTTC.

The rearrangement uses TRBV10-2 and TRBJ1-1, with unresolved D. Per the germline V gene, CDR1 is WSHSY and CDR2 is SAAADI. The CDR3 runs 13 residues. The V end lost 5 bases, the J end lost 2 bases, and 9 bases lay between the germline ends. CDR3 nucleotides: TGCGCCAGCAGTCCGAGTCTCAACACTGAAGCTTTCTTT. Translating it yields CASSPSLNTEAFF.

The chain recombines TRBV27 with TRBJ2-1; 7 bases line up with TRBD2. The junction had 15 bases not matched to a gene; V was cut back by 0 bases and J by 10 bases. Germline CDR1 is MNHEY and CDR2 is SMNVEV (reference sequence). The CDR3 spans 17 residues. Written as DNA, the CDR3 is TGTGCCAGCAGTTTATCTGGGACTATCAACCCCAATGGCGAGCAGTTCTTC. It is translated as CASSLSGTINPNGEQFF.

V is TRBV5-4 and J is TRBJ2-3, with 13 bases that match TRBD2. This CDR3 region has 16 residues. J was trimmed by 3 bases and V by 4 bases; bases with no gene match: 5. Germline V gives CDR1 SGHNT, CDR2 YYREEE (reference sequence). Here the CDR3 DNA reads TGTGCCAGCAGCCGTACACTAGCGGGAGGGACAGATACGCAGTATTTT. Protein: CASSRTLAGGTDTQYF.

This clone was observed a handful of times. CDR3 amino acids: CASSSGQGWGNTIYF. DNA for the CDR3: TGTGCCAGCAGTTCCGGACAGGGATGGGGCAACACCATATATTTT. The gene calls are TRBV28 and TRBJ1-3, with 8 positions matching TRBD1. The CDR3 length is 15 residues. Germline trimming cut 4 bases from V and 7 bases from J; bases unmatched to any gene: 9. CDR1 MDHEN and CDR2 SYDVKM come from the germline V gene.

This clone was detected a few times. V gene TRBV29-1 combines with J gene TRBJ1-1; 8 nucleotides match TRBD1. V lost 7 bases to trimming and J lost 12 bases; unmatched junction nucleotides: 4. This CDR3 contains 9 residues. The germline V gene has CDR1 SQVTM and CDR2 ANQGSEA. CDR3 DNA sequence: TGCAGCGGCGGACAGGGAACTTTCTTT. This sequence encodes CSGGQGTFF.

The chain recombines TRBV11-2 with TRBJ2-5; 9 bases are a match to TRBD2. CDR1 and CDR2 from the germline V gene are SGHAT and FQNNGV. Trimming cost V 3 bases and J 5 bases; bases outside gene matches: 7. The CDR3 length is 15 residues. The CDR3 reads CASSLGSGSWETQYF. The CDR3 DNA sequence: TGTGCCAGCAGCTTGGGTAGCGGGAGCTGGGAGACCCAGTACTTC.

The rearrangement uses TRBV19 and TRBJ2-7; perhaps TRBD2 as D (6 bases). The CDR3 has 14 residues. V was clipped by 6 bases and J by 5 bases, with 17 bases between them. CDR1 and CDR2 from the germline V gene are LNHDA and SQIVND (reference sequence). CDR3 nucleotides: TGTGCCAGTAGCCGGACTACCTTGCTCCACGAGCAGTACTTC. Residues: CASSRTTLLHEQYF.

This clone appeared a few times. The chain recombines TRBV21-1 with TRBJ1-5; TRBD1 is the table's D call and was not checked against the DNA. TRBV21-1 constitutes a pseudogene. CDR3 length: 18 amino acids. The CDR3 loop is CASSPGQDNLDSNQPQHF. CDR3 DNA: TGTGCCAGCAGCCCCGGACAGGATAATCTTGATAGCAATCAGCCCCAGCATTTT.

In its sample, this clone was seen a few times. The chain joins TRBV12-5 to TRBJ1-2, with D hard to call. Trimming shortened V by 4 bases and J by 1 base, and 7 bases separated the two germline ends. CDR1 is LGHNT and CDR2 is FRNRAP in the germline V gene. The CDR3 extends over 13 amino acids. The CDR3 region has the DNA TGTGCTAGTGGTTATGGCAGTAACTATGGCTACACCTTC. As protein: CASGYGSNYGYTF.

The chain has TRBV30 and TRBJ2-2, with D possibly TRBD2 on 6 matching bases. The CDR3 runs 13 residues. The V and J ends lost 3 bases and 6 bases respectively, with 11 bases between them. Germline V gene data show CDR1 as GTSNPN and CDR2 as SVGIG (reference sequence). CDR3 nucleotides: TGTGCCTGGAGCGGGCCGGGGGCCGGGGAGCTGTTTTTT. The encoded protein is CAWSGPGAGELFF.